This TCR beta chain comes out of a study of T cells in Graves' hyperthyroidism and ophthalmopathy (dated by TCRdb to between 2018 and 2021). With respect to the entire study: Peripheral blood was collected at initial diagnosis, before any treatment. TCR V-J signatures able to tell the groups apart were searched for in a discovery cohort of 90 to 100 patients, of whom around 43 had Graves' ophthalmopathy and around 57 had stable Graves' hyperthyroidism. Whether ophthalmopathy could be predicted prospectively was tested in an independent validation cohort made up of under 20 hyperthyroidism patients plus 17 patients who later progressed to ophthalmopathy. The 90 to 100 discovery patients were randomly split 7:3 into training and test sets. The study also compared thyroid tissue and blood T-cell repertoires from over 5 Graves' hyperthyroidism patients. After sampling, hyperthyroidism patients received methimazole starting at 30 mg daily, and ophthalmopathy patients received high-dose intravenous methylprednisolone. The paper describes TCR Vbeta CDR3 sequencing of 135 peripheral blood samples, made up of under 50 ophthalmopathy patients, some 80 hyperthyroidism patients and roughly 17 progressor patients. Points the paper makes about the study in general: Sample size was not statistically predetermined, and blinding of investigators to group allocation was not performed. Most expanded thyroid clonotypes (frequency above 0.001) were also found in blood, which suggests that blood repertoires may mirror thyroid immune responses. Ophthalmopathy was separated from stable hyperthyroidism by a 13 V-J signature model, with over 85% sensitivity and approximately 81% specificity obtained in cross-validation and 80%/75% obtained in testing. In validation, the model predicted progression to ophthalmopathy a median of around six months before onset, with roughly 71% sensitivity and roughly 79% specificity.

In its sample, this clonotype was seen many times. The antigen this receptor binds is unknown. No much larger clone exists at a distance of one base, and base qualities are not known. Germline trimming: 6 bases from V, 6 bases from J; junction bases outside gene matches: 11. The CDR3 starts with the cysteine, ends with the phenylalanine, and has 14 residues. The DNA shown is the 42-base CDR3, in frame from base 1. Sequences MDHEN (CDR1) and SYDVKM (CDR2) are obtained from the germline V gene. Stable Graves' hyperthyroidism was defined as the absence of progression to ophthalmopathy over 18 months of follow-up. Hyperthyroidism patients were newly diagnosed, had a disease duration of under 2 months, and were aged 18 to 65 years. Patients with uncontrolled infections, other autoimmune diseases, pregnancy or lactation were excluded. Clinical symptoms, serum thyroxine and TRAb, thyroid ultrasound, and orbital computed tomography formed the basis for the diagnoses. Ficoll-Paque density gradient centrifugation was used to isolate PBMCs from around 9.1 ml of fresh peripheral blood. Total RNA was extracted with Trizol reagent, and quality was checked on an Agilent 2100 Bioanalyzer.

TCR beta CDR3 regions were amplified from RNA transcripts. For the first round of RT-PCR on the TCR CDR3, the HTBI primer set was used together with the Qiagen OneStep RT-PCR kit. Libraries were constructed in a second round of multiplex PCR, after which size selection and purification were performed. Sequencing of the libraries was done on an Illumina HiSeq2000 using paired-end 100 bp reads. Regarding the original processing steps: SOAPnuke was used to process the raw data, throwing out any read that contained adapters or uncalled bases, had a mean Phred below 15, or lacked an exact constant-primer or identifier match. COPE v1.2.5 was used to merge high-quality paired reads, and clonotypes were defined as unique nucleotide sequences. MiTCR v1.1 was used to align clonotypes to the IMGT TRBV, TRBD and TRBJ reference segments. The analysis was restricted to V-J combinations with a frequency above 0.0001, which together covered just over 99% of the repertoires. The TCS score was defined as the ratio of F50 (clonal expansion) to E x V (chaos), calculated using BLOSUM62-based TCRdist between CDR3 peptides within each V-J. Welch's t-statistics and random forest reduced just over 500 V-J features to 13, which were used in a naive Bayes classifier (R e1071). TCRdb cleaned the public reads at Q25 with fastp, built clones with MiXCR and kept in-frame beta chains. All rows with the same CDR3 protein become a single entry with the most common DNA and genes. The V and J calls and clone size come from TCRdb's table, not from the authors' own analysis. The sample has some 690,000 distinct CDR3 sequences on record, around 16% of them singletons. The top ten hold around 15% of the sample.

This sequence was found in a man aged 50-59 years with Graves' hyperthyroidism. Recombination connected TRBV28 to TRBJ2-7, with 7 central nucleotides matching TRBD1. The sample consisted of blood. The encoded CDR3 is CASRATGSVGEQYF. The nucleotide sequence is TGTGCCAGCAGAGCGACAGGGTCAGTCGGCGAGCAGTACTTC.